Below are 15 T cell receptor beta chains sequenced from a single sample in a study of blood T cell repertoires in COVID-19. Sequencing used immunoSEQ multiplex PCR; TCRdb keeps in-frame clones, though not all of them. Of about 50,000 clones listed, approximately 89% are singletons. Material for sequencing was peripheral blood. These TCRs come from a woman older than 75 with acute or convalescent COVID-19.

The chain has TRBV6-1 and TRBJ1-1; TRBD1 matches at 8 bases. Germline lookup yields CDR1 MNHNS and CDR2 SASEGT. The CDR3 covers 15 residues. J was trimmed by 3 bases and V by 1 base; bases with no gene match: 4. This chain's CDR3 is CASSEDRGRDTEAFF. In DNA, the CDR3 is TGTGCCAGCAGTGAAGACAGGGGGAGGGACACTGAAGCTTTCTTT.

The chain combines TRBV19 with TRBJ2-5; 15 bases line up with TRBD2. The CDR3 length is 17 residues. Germline V CDR1 and CDR2: LNHDA, SQIVND (reference sequence). V lost 7 bases and J lost 5; bases outside the gene matches: 11. The CDR3 region is CASTSTGLAGGLETQYF. The CDR3 DNA reads as TGTGCCAGTACCTCAACCGGACTAGCGGGGGGGCTTGAGACCCAGTACTTC.

The genes are TRBV6-4 and TRBJ2-7; 8 bases agree with TRBD1. Germline assignment: CDR1 MRHNA and CDR2 SNTAGT. This CDR3 has 13 residues. The V segment lost 2 bases and the J segment 3 bases; nucleotides outside the gene matches: 0. The CDR3 loop is CASSDGQGYEQYF. CDR3 coding DNA: TGTGCCAGCAGTGACGGACAGGGCTACGAGCAGTACTTC.

This chain links TRBV23-1 with TRBJ1-4; 7 bases match TRBD1. TRBV23-1 falls under the ORF class, with uncertain function. The trim removed 0 bases at V and 8 bases at J, leaving 24 bases unmatched. The CDR3 has 21 amino acids. The CDR3 nucleotides are TGCGCCAGCAGTCAATCCCCGGGCGGCCGGGACAGTCGAAACTCAGGGGAAAAACTGTTTTTT. Amino acid sequence: CASSQSPGGRDSRNSGEKLFF.

The chain is built from TRBV2 and TRBJ1-1; 9 bases are a match to TRBD1. Unmatched junction bases numbered 3, after V lost 8 bases and J lost 8 bases. CDR3 length: 11 amino acids. Germline values: CDR1 SNHLY, CDR2 FYNNEI. This CDR3 reads CASGDRAEAFF. In DNA, the CDR3 is TGTGCCAGCGGGGACAGGGCGGAAGCTTTCTTT. The whole variable domain, filled in from reference TRBV2 and TRBJ1-1, reads EPEVTQTPSHQVTQMGQEVILRCVPISNHLYFYWYRQILGQKVEFLVSFYNNEISEKSEIFDDQFSVERPDGSNFTLKIRSTKLEDSAMYFCASGDRAEAFFGQGTRLTVV.

The CDR3 reads CASSETVYDTEAFF. The CDR3 nucleotides read TGTGCCAGCAGTGAAACAGTCTATGACACTGAAGCTTTCTTT. The gene calls are TRBV6-1 and TRBJ1-1; D uncertain. V was shortened by 2 bases and J by 3 bases, with 10 bases between the two germline ends. In germline, CDR1 is MNHNS, CDR2 SASEGT. This CDR3 comprises 14 residues.

The genes are TRBV28 and TRBJ1-5, with D perhaps TRBD1 (6 bases). Germline-derived CDR1 and CDR2 are MDHEN and SYDVKM. This CDR3 has 14 amino acids. Trimming cost V 7 bases and J 7 bases, with 17 bases left between them. CDR3 in DNA: TGTGCCAGCAACGGTCTTGGGGGCTGGCAGCCCCAGCATTTT. Its translation is CASNGLGGWQPQHF. Complete variable domain (other parts from reference TRBV28 and TRBJ1-5): DVKVTQSSRYLVKRTGEKVFLECVQDMDHENMFWYRQDPGLGLRLIYFSYDVKMKEKGDIPEGYSVSREKKERFSLILESASTNQTSMYLCASNGLGGWQPQHFGDGTRLSIL.

The CDR3 DNA follows: TGTGCCAGCAGTTACCAGGTGGAGGACGTTGAAGCTTTCTTT. Protein: CASSYQVEDVEAFF. This chain links TRBV6-5 with TRBJ1-1; D not resolved. This CDR3 spans 14 amino acids. In germline, CDR1 is MNHEY, CDR2 SVGAGI. V shed 2 bases and J shed 7 bases, with 14 bases lying between them.

The rearrangement uses TRBV5-4 and TRBJ2-7, with TRBD2 matching 10 bases. Trimming took 3 bases from V and 2 from J; bases not matched to a gene: 5. The CDR3 spans 15 residues. Germline CDR1 reads SGHNT; CDR2 reads YYREEE (reference sequence). The CDR3 bases are TGTGCCAGCAGCTCCTATAGCGGGGGGACCTACGAGCAGTACTTC. Its protein is CASSSYSGGTYEQYF.

The V gene is TRBV29-1, the J gene TRBJ1-5; 7 bases map to TRBD1. The V segment lost 6 bases and the J segment 5 bases; nucleotides outside the gene matches: 10. The CDR3 extends over 14 amino acids. In germline, CDR1 is SQVTM, CDR2 ANQGSEA. The CDR3 region is CSVAGQAGDQPQHF. The CDR3 DNA sequence: TGCAGCGTAGCCGGACAGGCGGGCGATCAGCCCCAGCATTTT.

The CDR3 DNA sequence: TGTGCCAGTAGTATTGTTAGGGGACAGACCGGGGAGCTGTTTTTT. As protein: CASSIVRGQTGELFF. The chain couples TRBV19 to TRBJ2-2; 7 bases are shared with TRBD1. Germline CDR1 reads LNHDA; CDR2 reads SQIVND (reference sequence). The CDR3 is made up of 15 amino acids. J gave up 5 bases and V 3 bases, and 6 bases lay outside the gene matches.

This sequence joins TRBV6-6 and TRBJ2-2; 7 nucleotides line up with TRBD1. V gave up 0 bases and J gave up 0 bases; unmatched junction bases: 1. The CDR3 loop spans 16 amino acids. CDR1 and CDR2 from the germline V gene are MNHNY and SVGAGI (reference sequence). The CDR3 region is CASSYSGTANTGELFF. The CDR3 nucleotides read TGTGCCAGCAGTTACTCAGGGACAGCGAACACCGGGGAGCTGTTTTTT.

The rearrangement joins TRBV7-8 to TRBJ2-3; 9 bases fit TRBD2. Trimming removed 10 bases from V and 3 bases from J; junction bases left unmatched: 5. Germline CDR1 reads SGHVS; CDR2 reads FQNEAQ. This CDR3 comprises 13 residues. This chain's CDR3 is CATAGGPTDTQYF. CDR3 sequence (DNA): TGTGCCACCGCGGGGGGGCCTACAGATACGCAGTATTTT. The full variable domain, in which reference TRBV7-8 and TRBJ2-3 provide the parts outside the CDR3, is GAGVSQSPRYKVAKRGQDVALRCDPISGHVSLFWYQQALGQGPEFLTYFQNEAQLDKSGLPSDRFFAERPEGSVSTLKIQRTQQEDSAVYLCATAGGPTDTQYFGPGTRLTVL.

The chain is built from TRBV4-1 and TRBJ2-3, with 8 bases aligning to TRBD1. Germline CDR1 and CDR2: MGHRA and YSYEKL. This CDR3 region has 14 residues. The V and J ends lost 6 bases and 4 bases, in that order; junction bases with no gene match: 6. The CDR3 DNA follows: TGCGCCAGCAGACGGACAGGGCTAGCAGATACGCAGTATTTT. Its protein product is CASRRTGLADTQYF.

In this sample, this clone turned up once. The chain has TRBV19 and TRBJ2-7; 10 bases match TRBD1. V shed 5 bases and J 7 bases; nucleotides not matched to a gene: 23. The germline CDR1 and CDR2 sequences are LNHDA and SQIVND (reference sequence). This CDR3 region has 19 residues. For the CDR3, the DNA is TGTGCCAGTAGTTCCCTCCGGGACAGGGGATATGGGTCTTCGCGGGAGCAGTACTTC. As protein: CASSSLRDRGYGSSREQYF.